This T cell receptor (beta chain) was captured by sequencing in a study of shared clonotypes between healthy human individuals. Measured with immunoSEQ multiplex PCR; TCRdb has only the in-frame clones, and not every one. The table includes fewer than 3 million clones, around 93% detected once. The CDR3 extends over 15 amino acids. Trimming shortened V by 6 bases and J by 5 bases, and 19 bases separated the two germline ends. Per germline, CDR1 SGHAT and CDR2 FQNNGV. This receptor was taken from a man aged 18 to 30 in good health. Some clones in this sample may be carry-over from other donors' samples. The gene calls are TRBV11-2 and TRBJ2-5, with D possibly being TRBD2 (6 bases). Sequences were obtained from naive CD4+ T cells from PBMCs. The subset denotes: CD45RA+ positively selected. The CDR3 DNA reads as TGTGCCAGCAGTCAACTAGCTTTATCCGTGGAGACCCAGTACTTC. Protein sequence: CASSQLALSVETQYF.